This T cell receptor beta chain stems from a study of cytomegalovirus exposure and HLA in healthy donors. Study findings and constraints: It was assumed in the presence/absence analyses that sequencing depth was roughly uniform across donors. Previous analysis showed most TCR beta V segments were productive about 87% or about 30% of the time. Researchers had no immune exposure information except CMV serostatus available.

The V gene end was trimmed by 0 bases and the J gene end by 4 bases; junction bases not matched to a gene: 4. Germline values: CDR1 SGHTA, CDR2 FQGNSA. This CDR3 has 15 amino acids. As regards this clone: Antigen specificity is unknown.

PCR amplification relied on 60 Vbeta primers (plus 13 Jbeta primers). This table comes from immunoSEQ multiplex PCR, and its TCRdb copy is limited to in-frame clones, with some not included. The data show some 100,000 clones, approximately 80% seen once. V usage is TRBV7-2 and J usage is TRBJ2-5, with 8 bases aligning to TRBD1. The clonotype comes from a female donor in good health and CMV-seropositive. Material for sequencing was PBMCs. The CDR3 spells CASSLADGTGETQYF. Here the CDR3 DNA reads TGTGCCAGCAGCTTAGCGGATGGGACAGGAGAGACCCAGTACTTC. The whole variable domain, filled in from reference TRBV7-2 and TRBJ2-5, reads GAGVSQSPSNKVTEKGKDVELRCDPISGHTALYWYRQSLGQGLEFLIYFQGNSAPDKSGLPSDRFSAERTGGSVSTLTIQRTQQEDSAVYLCASSLADGTGETQYFGPGTRLLVL.